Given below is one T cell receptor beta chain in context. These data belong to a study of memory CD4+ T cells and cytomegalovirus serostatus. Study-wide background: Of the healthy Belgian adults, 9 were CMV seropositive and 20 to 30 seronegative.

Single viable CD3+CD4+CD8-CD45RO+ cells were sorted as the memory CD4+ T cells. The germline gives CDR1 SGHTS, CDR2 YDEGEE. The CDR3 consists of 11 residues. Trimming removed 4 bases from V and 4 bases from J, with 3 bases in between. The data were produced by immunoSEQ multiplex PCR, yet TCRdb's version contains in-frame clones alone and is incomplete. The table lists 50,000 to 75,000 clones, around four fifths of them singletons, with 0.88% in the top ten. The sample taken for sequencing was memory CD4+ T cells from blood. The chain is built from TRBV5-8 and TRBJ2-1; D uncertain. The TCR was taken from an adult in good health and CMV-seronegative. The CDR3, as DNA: TGTGCCAGCAGCGAGTACAATGAGCAGTTCTTC. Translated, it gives CASSEYNEQFF. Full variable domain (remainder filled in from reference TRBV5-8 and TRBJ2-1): EAGVTQSPTHLIKTRGQQATLRCSPISGHTSVYWYQQALGLGLQFLLWYDEGEERNRGNFPPRFSGRQFPNYSSELNVNALELEDSALYLCASSEYNEQFFGPGTRLTVL.